These T cell receptor beta chains were read from a single sample in a study of T cell repertoires in cytomegalovirus infection. These receptors' targets are unknown. A single record per CDR3 protein comes from TCRdb applying MiXCR to the reads. The sample has fewer than 1,000,000 distinct CDR3 sequences, around 29% seen once. Sample: cultured CD8+ T cells from PBMCs, taken from culture after CMV antigen stimulation. The source is a human donor in good health (CMV status not recorded). Some clones in this sample may be carry-over from other donors' samples. Each CDR3 is given with its conserved first and last residue. D genes are given only for firm matches. For some rows the clone size is stated as once, few or many, or as a class when expanded; others skip it.

.,few,TRBJ1-5,TRBV27,TGTGCCAGCAGCAAAATTACACAGGGAAGCAATCAGCCCCAGCATTTT,CASSKITQGSNQPQHF
TRBD1,few,TRBJ1-1,TRBV12-5,TGTGCTAGTGGTTCGGGAGGGGACAGGGTGATGAACACTGAAGCTTTCTTT,CASGSGGDRVMNTEAFF
.,few,TRBJ1-3,TRBV19,TGTGCCAGTAGTATTGGGGAGCCTGGAAACACCATATATTTT,CASSIGEPGNTIYF
.,.,TRBJ2-1,TRBV7-9,TGTGCCAGCAGCTTACCCGCCACGAGCCCCTACAATGAGCAGTTCTTC,CASSLPATSPYNEQFF
.,few,TRBJ1-1,TRBV7-6,TGTGCCAGCAGCGTAGCGGCCAGGGGCACTGAAGCTTTCTTT,CASSVAARGTEAFF
.,few,TRBJ2-2,TRBV29-1,TGCAGCGTTGAAGAAGGTCCCAGGGGGGACACCGGGGAGCTGTTTTTT,CSVEEGPRGDTGELFF
.,.,TRBJ2-5,TRBV6-1,TGTGCCAGCAGTGAAGTTGCACTAGCTCCTACGTGGGCCCAGTACTTC,CASSEVALAPTWAQYF
.,few,TRBJ2-1,TRBV6-6,TGTGCCAGCAGTTACTCGGCGACGGAGCAGTTCTTC,CASSYSATEQFF
.,many,TRBJ2-5,TRBV7-8,TGTGCCAGCAGCTTACTGGTTGAGACCCAGTACTTC,CASSLLVETQYF
.,.,TRBJ2-3,TRBV6-1,TGTGCCAGCAGTCAGAAAGCAGTTTGGACCTACCCTAGCACAGATACGCAGTATTTT,CASSQKAVWTYPSTDTQYF
TRBD2,many,TRBJ2-1,TRBV7-6,TGTGCCAGCAGCTTAGTGCCTAGCGGGGGGGCCTACAATGAGCAGTTCTTC,CASSLVPSGGAYNEQFF
.,.,TRBJ2-3,TRBV4-1,TGCGCCAGCAGCCAAGATCAGGGGAGAGATACGCAGTATTTT,CASSQDQGRDTQYF
.,few,TRBJ1-1,TRBV25-1,TGTGCCAGCAGTGCGGGGGGCACTTTCTACACTGAAGCTTTCTTT,CASSAGGTFYTEAFF
.,.,TRBJ1-4,TRBV7-9,TGTGCCAGCAGCTTAGGAAGCACTAATGAAAAACTGTTTTTT,CASSLGSTNEKLFF
.,few,TRBJ2-1,TRBV11-1,TGTGCCAGCAGCATCACAGGGTTGAACACCCCCTACAATGAGCAGTTCTTC,CASSITGLNTPYNEQFF
.,.,TRBJ2-1,TRBV7-8,TGTGCCAGCAGCCTTATCCCCCGGGACAACCCCTACAATGAGCAGTTCTTC,CASSLIPRDNPYNEQFF
TRBD1,.,TRBJ1-2,TRBV29-1,TGCAGCGTTGAAGATCTTCAGGGGGGTACCGTCGGCTACACCTTC,CSVEDLQGGTVGYTF
TRBD1,.,TRBJ2-3,TRBV14,TGTGCCAGCAGCCAAGGCGGGACAGGGGCCGATACGCAGTATTTT,CASSQGGTGADTQYF
TRBD1,few,TRBJ2-5,TRBV11-2,TGTGCCAGCAGCTTAGATCGGAGACAGGGGAAAGAGACCCAGTACTTC,CASSLDRRQGKETQYF
.,.,TRBJ2-1,TRBV7-6,TGTGCCAGCAGCTTAACTAACGGGGGTCAGTACAATGAGCAGTTCTTC,CASSLTNGGQYNEQFF
TRBD1,.,TRBJ1-4,TRBV6-1,TGTGCCAGCAGTGGAGGGACAGGCATCGAAAAACTGTTTTTT,CASSGGTGIEKLFF
.,few,TRBJ1-1,TRBV7-9,TGTGCCAGCAGCTTGGGCTGGGGGGTGGACACTGAAGCTTTCTTT,CASSLGWGVDTEAFF
TRBD1,once,TRBJ2-5,TRBV10-3,TGTGCCATCAGCAAGACAGGGGATAAAGAGACCCAGTACTTC,CAISKTGDKETQYF
TRBD1,few,TRBJ2-7,TRBV15,TGTGCCACCAGCAGAGGGAGGGTCGACAGGGGCAACGAGCAGTACTTC,CATSRGRVDRGNEQYF
TRBD1,once,TRBJ1-2,TRBV7-3,TGTGCCAGCAACACGCCGACAGGGCTGGATTATGGCTACACCTTC,CASNTPTGLDYGYTF
TRBD1,.,TRBJ2-3,TRBV7-3,TGTGCCAGCAGCTTAGACCACAGGGGCGGTGGCACAGATACGCAGTATTTT,CASSLDHRGGGTDTQYF
.,.,TRBJ2-1,TRBV11-3,TGTGCCAGCAGCTTAGGCGGGTTTAGCTCCTACAATGAGCAGTTCTTC,CASSLGGFSSYNEQFF
.,.,TRBJ1-1,TRBV6-5,TGTGCCACCGGGAGTGCCCTTGAAGCTTTCTTT,CATGSALEAFF
TRBD2,.,TRBJ2-1,TRBV20-1,TGCAGTGCTAGATTTAGATCCGGGACTAGCTTATCTAGGTCCTACAATGAGCAGTTCTTC,CSARFRSGTSLSRSYNEQFF
.,.,TRBJ1-6,TRBV7-2,TGTGCCAGCAGCTCCGCGGAGGGCCATTCACCCCTCCACTTT,CASSSAEGHSPLHF
.,few,TRBJ2-5,TRBV7-9,TGTGCCAGCAGCTTTTTTCAGGAACAAGAGACCCAGTACTTC,CASSFFQEQETQYF
.,.,TRBJ2-1,TRBV7-8,TGTGCCAGCAGCTTCGGACAGAACTACAATGAGCAGTTCTTC,CASSFGQNYNEQFF
TRBD1,.,TRBJ2-7,TRBV19,TGTGCCAGTAGTTCCCGCCGGGACAGGGGGTACGAGCAGTACTTC,CASSSRRDRGYEQYF
TRBD2,.,TRBJ2-5,TRBV6-5,TGTGCCAGCAGTAAAGCGGGGGGGCCTGAGACCCAGTACTTC,CASSKAGGPETQYF
TRBD2,few,TRBJ2-3,TRBV7-9,TGTGCCAGCAGCTTTAGACGACTAGCGGGGGATTCTAGCACAGATACGCAGTATTTT,CASSFRRLAGDSSTDTQYF
.,.,TRBJ2-7,TRBV7-6,TGTGCCAGCAGCTTCCGGGACACCCTAAAACCCTACGAGCAGTACTTC,CASSFRDTLKPYEQYF
TRBD2,few,TRBJ2-3,TRBV27,TGTGCCAGCAGTTCCGCTAGCGGGTTTGTAGATACGCAGTATTTT,CASSSASGFVDTQYF
TRBD1,.,TRBJ1-2,TRBV27,TGTGCCAGCAGTTTTGCAGGGGGCGATCACTATGGCTACACCTTC,CASSFAGGDHYGYTF
TRBD2,few,TRBJ2-1,TRBV6-5,TGTGCCAGCAGTTACTACAGCGGGGGGGCCGGTAATGAGCAGTTCTTC,CASSYYSGGAGNEQFF
.,few,TRBJ1-3,TRBV27,TGTGCCAGCAGTTTATCCCCGTACGGAAACACCATATATTTT,CASSLSPYGNTIYF
TRBD1,.,TRBJ1-4,TRBV20-1,TGCAGTGCTTTACAGGGGATGGGGGAAAAACTGTTTTTT,CSALQGMGEKLFF
TRBD2,.,TRBJ2-1,TRBV19,TGTGCCAGTAGTATGACTAGCGGGACTTACAATGAGCAGTTCTTC,CASSMTSGTYNEQFF
TRBD1,.,TRBJ1-1,TRBV12-3/TRBV12-4,TGTGCCAGCAGCCGGGACAGGGCGAACACTGAAGCTTTCTTT,CASSRDRANTEAFF
.,.,TRBJ2-7,TRBV19,TGTGCCAGTAGTTCCGGGGCCGGCGAGCAGTACTTC,CASSSGAGEQYF
TRBD2,.,TRBJ2-2,TRBV14,TGTGCCAGCAGCCACCTAGGGGGACTAGCGGGGGCTAGCACCGGGGAGCTGTTTTTT,CASSHLGGLAGASTGELFF
TRBD1,few,TRBJ1-2,TRBV12-3/TRBV12-4,TGTGCCAGCACCGCGACAGGGGTCTATGGCTACACCTTC,CASTATGVYGYTF
.,.,TRBJ2-2,TRBV27,TGTGCCAGCAGTTTATCGGATCCCCGGGATGGCTTGGGTTTCTCCGGGGAGCTGTTTTTT,CASSLSDPRDGLGFSGELFF
.,many,TRBJ2-2,TRBV6-2/TRBV6-3,TGTGCCAGCAGTTACTTCGTCAGCCTAGCCGGGGAGCTGTTTTTT,CASSYFVSLAGELFF
.,.,TRBJ2-5,TRBV27,TGTGCCAGCAGTAGCCACCGGCTGGGGGAGACCCAGTACTTC,CASSSHRLGETQYF
.,.,TRBJ2-7,TRBV15,TGTGCCACTGGGGGAGGCCGCTACGAGCAGTACTTC,CATGGGRYEQYF